This T cell receptor (beta chain) was retrieved from a study of control samples from healthy donors and cancer patients. Germline V CDR1 and CDR2: SNHLY, FYNNEI. This CDR3 has 13 residues. V lost 11 bases and J lost 5, with 18 bases in between. Produced via immunoSEQ multiplex PCR; TCRdb's table is partial and in-frame only. The data hold some 150,000 clones, with roughly 94% observed a single time. This TCR was recovered from a man aged 40-49 years in good health. This rearrangement joins TRBV2 to TRBJ2-5; D perhaps matches TRBD1 (6 bases). What was sequenced was blood. The CDR3 protein is CAAVGHLGETQYF. CDR3 coding DNA: TGTGCCGCAGTGGGACATCTCGGGGAGACCCAGTACTTC.